This T cell receptor (beta chain) was sequenced in a study of T cell responses to AZD1222 COVID-19 vaccine. Study outcomes and limitations: Mostly white British, mostly female donors; authors suggested clonal diversity may be underestimated.

A remark on this clone: Its antigen remains unidentified.

Sequencing used immunoSEQ multiplex PCR; TCRdb keeps in-frame clones, though not all of them. The profile shows around 130,000 clones, about nine tenths of them singletons. Material: peripheral blood, obtained 28 days after the second AZD1222 dose. The clonotype was recovered from an adult who received the AZD1222 COVID-19 vaccine.

The CDR3 sequence is CASSLNSNQPQHF. CDR3 DNA: TGTGCCAGCAGTTTAAATAGCAATCAGCCCCAGCATTTT. The genes are TRBV28 and TRBJ1-5; no clear D gene. The germline V gene encodes CDR1 MDHEN and CDR2 SYDVKM. Trimming cost V 2 bases and J 0 bases, with 2 bases left between them. The CDR3 loop spans 13 amino acids.